The sequence of this T cell receptor beta chain was determined in a study of cytomegalovirus exposure and HLA in healthy donors. Worth noting for this clone: The target antigen is unknown.

The PCR was carried out with 60 Vbeta primers and 13 Jbeta primers. Generated by immunoSEQ multiplex PCR, the TCRdb table keeps only in-frame clones and is missing some. The repertoire holds tens of thousands of clones, with 80% as singletons. Study findings and constraints: An analysis that came later showed most CMV-associated TCR beta chains appearing HLA-restricted. The authors later found HLA-associated TCR beta chains more clonally expanded than equally common others.

Germline values: CDR1 SGHVS, CDR2 FQNEAQ. V trimming: 6 bases; J trimming: 4 bases; junction bases outside the gene matches: 9. This CDR3 comprises 14 residues. Material: PBMCs. This clonotype originated in a male donor in good health and CMV-seronegative. The rearrangement uses TRBV7-8 and TRBJ2-7, with 7 bases that match TRBD2. The CDR3 bases are TGTGCCAGCAGTTTTACCGGGAGGATTTACGAGCAGTACTTC. Translation: CASSFTGRIYEQYF.